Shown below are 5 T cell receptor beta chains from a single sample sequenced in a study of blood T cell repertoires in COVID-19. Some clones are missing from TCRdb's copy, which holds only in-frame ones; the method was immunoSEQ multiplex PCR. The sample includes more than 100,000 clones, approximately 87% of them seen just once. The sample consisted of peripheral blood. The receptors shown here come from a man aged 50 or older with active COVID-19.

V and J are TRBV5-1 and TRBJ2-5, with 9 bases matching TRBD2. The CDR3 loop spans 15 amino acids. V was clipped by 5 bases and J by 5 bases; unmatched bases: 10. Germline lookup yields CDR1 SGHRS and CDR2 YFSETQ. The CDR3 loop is CASSLSGGGAETQYF. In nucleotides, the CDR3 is TGCGCCAGCAGTCTATCTGGCGGGGGGGCCGAGACCCAGTACTTC. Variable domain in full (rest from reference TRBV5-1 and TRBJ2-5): KAGVTQTPRYLIKTRGQQVTLSCSPISGHRSVSWYQQTPGQGLQFLFEYFSETQRNKGNFPGRFSGRQFSNSRSEMNVSTLELGDSALYLCASSLSGGGAETQYFGPGTRLLVL.

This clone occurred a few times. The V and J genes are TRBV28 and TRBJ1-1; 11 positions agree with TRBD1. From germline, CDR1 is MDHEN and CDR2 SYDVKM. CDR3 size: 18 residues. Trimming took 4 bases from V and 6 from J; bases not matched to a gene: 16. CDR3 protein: CASSSERGQGGRWAEAFF. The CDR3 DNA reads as TGTGCCAGCAGTTCTGAGCGGGGACAGGGGGGAAGGTGGGCTGAAGCTTTCTTT.

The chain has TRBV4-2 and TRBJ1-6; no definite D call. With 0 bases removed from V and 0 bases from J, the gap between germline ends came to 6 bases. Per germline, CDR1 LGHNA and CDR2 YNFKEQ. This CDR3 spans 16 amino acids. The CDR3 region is CASSQDGSSYNSPLHF. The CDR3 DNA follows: TGTGCCAGCAGCCAAGATGGGAGCTCCTATAATTCACCCCTCCACTTT.

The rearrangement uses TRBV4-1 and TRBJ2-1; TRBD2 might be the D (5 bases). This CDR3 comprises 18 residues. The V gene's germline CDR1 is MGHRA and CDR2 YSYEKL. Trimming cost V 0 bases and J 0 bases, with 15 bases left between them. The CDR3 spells CASSQEGSFLISYNEQFF. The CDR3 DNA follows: TGCGCCAGCAGCCAAGAAGGGAGTTTCCTCATCTCCTACAATGAGCAGTTCTTC.

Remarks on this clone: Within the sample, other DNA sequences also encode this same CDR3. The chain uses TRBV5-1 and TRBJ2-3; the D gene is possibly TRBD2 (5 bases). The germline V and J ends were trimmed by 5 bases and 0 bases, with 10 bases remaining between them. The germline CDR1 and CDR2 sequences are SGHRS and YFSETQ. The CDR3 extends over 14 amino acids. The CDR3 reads CASSLGGSTDTQYF. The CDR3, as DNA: TGCGCCAGCAGTCTTGGAGGCAGCACAGATACGCAGTATTTT.